These 18 T cell receptor beta chains were sequenced from one sample in a study of cytomegalovirus exposure and HLA in healthy donors. The study ran its PCR with 60 Vbeta and 13 Jbeta primers. The repertoire was sequenced with immunoSEQ multiplex PCR; TCRdb's copy has only in-frame clones and lacks some. The sample carries 85,000 to 90,000 clones, more than 65% recorded once. Sequencing input: PBMCs. These receptors were obtained from a man aged 25 to 40 in good health and CMV-seronegative.

This chain links TRBV19 with TRBJ1-2, with D hard to call. Germline V gives CDR1 LNHDA, CDR2 SQIVND (reference sequence). V lost 1 base, J lost 2 bases, and 11 bases lay in between. This CDR3 region has 15 residues. The CDR3 sequence: CASSIAAARNYGYTF. DNA of the CDR3: TGTGCCAGTAGTATAGCGGCGGCACGGAACTATGGCTACACCTTC.

Only one count was recorded for this clone. This sequence joins TRBV5-6 and TRBJ2-5, with TRBD1 identical over 7 bases. The CDR3 has 17 amino acids. The junction had 13 bases not matched to a gene; V was cut back by 3 bases and J by 2 bases. The germline gives CDR1 SGHDT, CDR2 YYEEEE. Here the CDR3 reads CASSSYSGTALQETQYF. CDR3 in DNA: TGTGCCAGCAGCTCCTATTCGGGGACAGCGTTACAAGAGACCCAGTACTTC. Based on the CDR3 plus reference TRBV5-6 and TRBJ2-5, the full variable domain is DAGVTQSPTHLIKTRGQQVTLRCSPKSGHDTVSWYQQALGQGPQFIFQYYEEEERQRGNFPDRFSGHQFPNYSSELNVNALLLGDSALYLCASSSYSGTALQETQYFGPGTRLLVL.

This chain links TRBV7-8 with TRBJ1-1; 9 nucleotides match TRBD1. The V gene end was trimmed by 2 bases and the J gene end by 6 bases; junction bases not matched to a gene: 4. There are 14 residues in the CDR3. Germline V gene data show CDR1 as SGHVS and CDR2 as FQNEAQ. The CDR3 is CASSLLQGASEAFF. Here the CDR3 DNA reads TGTGCCAGCAGCTTACTACAGGGGGCCTCTGAAGCTTTCTTT.

This clone came up once. The chain couples TRBV20-1 to TRBJ1-2; 8 bases agree with TRBD1. This CDR3 is built from 11 residues. Per germline, CDR1 DFQATT and CDR2 SNEGSKA (reference sequence). With 5 bases clipped from V and 7 bases from J, the junction kept 3 bases outside the gene matches. This chain's CDR3 is CSAWTGFGYTF. Written as DNA, the CDR3 is TGCAGTGCTTGGACAGGGTTTGGCTACACCTTC.

The J gene is TRBJ1-5, the V gene TRBV2, with TRBD1 identical over 9 bases. The CDR3 is 15 amino acids. Germline values: CDR1 SNHLY, CDR2 FYNNEI. V was clipped by 6 bases and J by 7 bases; unmatched bases: 10. CDR3 residues: CASRAPRDREQPQHF. The CDR3 bases are TGTGCCAGCAGGGCCCCCAGGGACAGGGAACAGCCCCAGCATTTT.

The chain combines TRBV4-1 with TRBJ1-1; 7 bases match TRBD1. The CDR3 consists of 17 residues. The J segment lost 4 bases and the V segment lost 0 bases, leaving 11 bases of the junction unmatched. Germline CDR1 reads MGHRA; CDR2 reads YSYEKL. The CDR3 DNA is TGCGCCAGCAGCCAAGATCATCCGACAGGGTGGAGCACTGAAGCTTTCTTT. Protein: CASSQDHPTGWSTEAFF.

The CDR3 loop is CASSDRTGGLAEAFF. The CDR3 bases are TGTGCCAGCAGTGATAGGACAGGGGGTTTGGCTGAAGCTTTCTTT. This chain connects TRBV25-1 to TRBJ1-1; 10 bases agree with TRBD1. The CDR3 has 15 residues. The germline CDR1 and CDR2 sequences are MGHDK and SYGVNS. V shed 3 bases, J shed 6 bases, and the junction held 7 bases outside the gene matches.

The chain combines TRBV4-2 with TRBJ1-6; 10 nucleotides align to TRBD1. V shed 5 bases, J shed 5 bases, and the junction held 9 bases outside the gene matches. The CDR3 sequence is 17 residues long. Germline loops: CDR1 LGHNA, CDR2 YNFKEQ. The CDR3 reads CASSARQGAPDNSPLHF. In nucleotides, the CDR3 is TGTGCCAGCAGCGCCCGACAGGGGGCGCCCGATAATTCACCCCTCCACTTT.

The rearrangement uses TRBV2 and TRBJ1-2; 7 bases agree with TRBD1. Germline V gene sequence: CDR1 SNHLY, CDR2 FYNNEI. V was clipped by 5 bases and J by 7 bases; unmatched bases: 7. There are 13 residues in the CDR3. The CDR3 sequence is CASSTQGVVGYTF. As DNA, the CDR3 is TGTGCCAGCAGTACTCAGGGGGTGGTTGGCTACACCTTC.

V usage is TRBV6-1 and J usage is TRBJ2-5; D ambiguous. The J call may be wrong; the DNA end is better matched by TRBJ2-7. This CDR3 region has 12 residues. The germline V gene has CDR1 MNHNS and CDR2 SASEGT. The CDR3 DNA reads as TGTGCCAGCAGTGAATGGAGCTACGAGCAGTACTTC. Translated: CASSEWSYEQYF.

Turning to this clone: At the DNA level, this CDR3 is encoded by other sequences in the same sample as well. The rearrangement joins TRBV5-1 to TRBJ2-3, with D perhaps TRBD2 (6 bases). Germline V gives CDR1 SGHRS, CDR2 YFSETQ. The CDR3 contains 14 residues. The ends were cut back, 4 bases at V and 1 base at J, with 10 bases in the middle. CDR3 in amino acids: CASSLGGGTDTQYF. The CDR3 nucleotides read TGCGCCAGCAGCCTTGGCGGGGGCACAGATACGCAGTATTTT. Using reference TRBV5-1 and TRBJ2-3 for the parts outside the CDR3, the full variable domain is KAGVTQTPRYLIKTRGQQVTLSCSPISGHRSVSWYQQTPGQGLQFLFEYFSETQRNKGNFPGRFSGRQFSNSRSEMNVSTLELGDSALYLCASSLGGGTDTQYFGPGTRLTVL.

In this sample, this clone turned up a few times. This sequence joins TRBV6-6 and TRBJ1-5; tentatively, D is TRBD1 (5 bases). V gave up 5 bases and J gave up 0 bases, with 8 bases separating them. CDR1 and CDR2 from the germline V gene are MNHNY and SVGAGI (reference sequence). This CDR3 spans 14 amino acids. CDR3 protein: CASSPDSSNQPQHF. The CDR3 DNA follows: TGTGCCAGCAGTCCTGACAGTAGCAATCAGCCCCAGCATTTT.

This chain uses TRBV10-3 with TRBJ1-5; 8 positions match TRBD1. V was clipped by 2 bases and J by 6 bases; unmatched bases: 12. This CDR3 spans 17 amino acids. Germline assignment: CDR1 ENHRY and CDR2 SYGVKD. CDR3 loop: CAISEGQGLKEGQPQHF. CDR3 DNA sequence: TGTGCCATCAGTGAGGGACAGGGTCTAAAAGAAGGTCAGCCCCAGCATTTT.

This clone came up a few times. The rearrangement links TRBV29-1 to TRBJ2-3; D unresolved. Germline CDR1 SQVTM, CDR2 ANQGSEA. The CDR3 loop spans 14 amino acids. The germline V and J ends were trimmed by 0 bases and 0 bases, with 7 bases remaining between them. The chain's CDR3 is CSVEDSSSTDTQYF. In DNA form, the CDR3 reads TGCAGCGTTGAAGATTCTTCTAGCACAGATACGCAGTATTTT.

The chain uses TRBV7-2 and TRBJ1-6; 7 nucleotides agree with TRBD1. The CDR3 totals 16 residues. The germline CDR1 and CDR2 sequences are SGHTA and FQGNSA. Unmatched junction bases numbered 11, after V lost 5 bases and J lost 7 bases. The CDR3, as DNA: TGTGCCAGCAGCGCACTGAACAGGGGACCCAATTCACCCCTCCACTTT. Translating it yields CASSALNRGPNSPLHF.

This chain uses TRBV7-2 with TRBJ2-5; D might be TRBD1 (5 bases). V gave up 3 bases and J gave up 2 bases, with 19 bases separating them. Germline CDR1 and CDR2: SGHTA and FQGNSA. The CDR3 extends over 17 amino acids. The chain's CDR3 is CASSFRAGQGFQETQYF. As DNA, the CDR3 is TGTGCCAGCAGCTTCCGGGCAGGGCAGGGTTTTCAAGAGACCCAGTACTTC. Drawing the rest from reference TRBV7-2 and TRBJ2-5, the complete variable domain is GAGVSQSPSNKVTEKGKDVELRCDPISGHTALYWYRQSLGQGLEFLIYFQGNSAPDKSGLPSDRFSAERTGGSVSTLTIQRTQQEDSAVYLCASSFRAGQGFQETQYFGPGTRLLVL.

The chain has TRBV27 and TRBJ2-7; 7 bases match TRBD1. CDR1 MNHEY and CDR2 SMNVEV come from the germline V gene (reference sequence). This CDR3 region has 13 residues. V shed 2 bases, J shed 4 bases, and the junction held 2 bases outside the gene matches. This CDR3 is CASSLKQGYEQYF. The CDR3, as DNA: TGTGCCAGCAGTTTAAAACAGGGGTACGAGCAGTACTTC.

The chain has TRBV5-1 and TRBJ1-1; D is unresolved. V was clipped by 1 base and J by 1 base, with 11 bases between them. This CDR3 comprises 15 residues. Germline V lookup: CDR1 SGHRS, CDR2 YFSETQ. CDR3 loop: CASSLYATTNTEAFF. The CDR3 DNA reads as TGCGCCAGCAGCTTGTACGCAACAACGAACACTGAAGCTTTCTTT.